Presented here are 21 T cell receptor beta chains from one specimen sequenced in a study of blood T cell repertoires in COVID-19. Produced via immunoSEQ multiplex PCR; TCRdb's table is partial and in-frame only. The table lists about 46,000 clones, over 70% of them singletons, with less than 20% in the top ten. Sequenced sample: peripheral blood. The source of these receptors is a human donor in a cohort sampled during active COVID-19.

This chain connects TRBV27 to TRBJ2-7; perhaps TRBD2 as D (6 bases). The germline V gene has CDR1 MNHEY and CDR2 SMNVEV (reference sequence). The length of the CDR3 is 13 residues. Trimming removed 3 bases from V and 7 bases from J, with 13 bases in between. CDR3 sequence (DNA): TGTGCCAGCAGTTTTTCACTAGCACGAGAGCAGTACTTC. It specifies CASSFSLAREQYF.

The rearrangement joins TRBV6-5 to TRBJ1-2; 9 bases are shared with TRBD1. The CDR3 loop spans 13 amino acids. Looked up from germline, CDR1 is MNHEY and CDR2 is SVGAGI. The V segment lost 6 bases and the J segment 4 bases; nucleotides outside the gene matches: 3. The CDR3 sequence is CASSGTGPYGYTF. As DNA, the CDR3 is TGTGCCAGCAGCGGGACAGGGCCCTATGGCTACACCTTC.

The V gene is TRBV6-6, the J gene TRBJ2-3; D gene ambiguous. The length of the CDR3 is 15 residues. V was cut by 8 bases and J by 0 bases, with 15 bases left in between. The germline CDR1 and CDR2 sequences are MNHNY and SVGAGI (reference sequence). The CDR3 loop reads CASGLTVTSTDTQYF. CDR3 coding DNA: TGTGCCAGCGGTTTGACTGTAACTAGCACAGATACGCAGTATTTT.

The chain couples TRBV27 to TRBJ1-4, with D possibly matching TRBD1 (6 bases). Trimming took off 5 bases at V and 5 bases at J, with 15 bases between the two ends. Germline V gives CDR1 MNHEY, CDR2 SMNVEV (reference sequence). The CDR3 is made up of 15 amino acids. The DNA of the CDR3 is TGTGCCAGCAGTCCGTTGACAGGAAACAATGAAAAACTGTTTTTT. This codes for CASSPLTGNNEKLFF.

V gene TRBV24-1 combines with J gene TRBJ2-7; 8 bases map to TRBD1. Germline V CDR1 and CDR2: KGHDR, SFDVKD. V lost 4 bases, J lost 2 bases, and 9 bases stayed unmatched. CDR3 length equals 16 residues. CDR3 bases: TGTGCCACCAGTGACGGTGGACAGGGCCCAACCTACGAGCAGTACTTC. This codes for CATSDGGQGPTYEQYF.

The chain is built from TRBV9 and TRBJ2-7, with D possibly TRBD1 on 5 matching bases. The CDR3 has 14 amino acids. V dropped 0 bases and J dropped 4 bases, with 11 bases sitting between them. Germline V gene lookup returns CDR1 SGDLS and CDR2 YYNGEE. CDR3 DNA: TGTGCCAGCAGCGTAGGGCAGGGTAGGTACGAGCAGTACTTC. As protein: CASSVGQGRYEQYF.

The chain couples TRBV2 to TRBJ1-4, with D possibly TRBD1 on 6 matching bases. The CDR3 sequence is 16 residues long. V was pared by 4 bases and J by 4 bases, with 16 bases between. Germline CDR1 is SNHLY and CDR2 is FYNNEI. CDR3 in amino acids: CASSGTLQGLNEKLFF. The DNA of the CDR3 is TGTGCCAGCAGTGGGACCCTACAGGGCCTTAATGAAAAACTGTTTTTT.

V is TRBV4-2 and J is TRBJ1-2; D remains unclear. V dropped 0 bases and J dropped 8 bases, with 13 bases sitting between them. This CDR3 has 14 residues. Germline CDR1 and CDR2: LGHNA and YNFKEQ. CDR3 coding DNA: TGTGCCAGCAGCCAAGATGGGCAGCTACAGGGCTACACCTTC. Its protein is CASSQDGQLQGYTF.

CDR3 DNA sequence: TGTGCCAGCAGACTGGGACTAGCCGGGGAGCTGTTTTTT. Residues: CASRLGLAGELFF. The chain is built from TRBV6-5 and TRBJ2-2; 8 bases fit TRBD2. This CDR3 has 13 residues. Germline CDR1 and CDR2: MNHEY and SVGAGI. The V and J ends lost 6 bases and 6 bases, in that order; junction bases with no gene match: 3.

This clone was seen once. The chain couples TRBV7-9 to TRBJ2-1; a possible D gene is TRBD1 (5 bases). This CDR3 contains 16 residues. Germline V gene sequence: CDR1 SEHNR, CDR2 FQNEAQ (reference sequence). The V end was cut by 5 bases, the J end by 0 bases, with 14 bases between. The CDR3 nucleotides read TGTGCCAGCAGCCCTCGCCAGGGTAGCTCCTACAATGAGCAGTTCTTC. Translated, it gives CASSPRQGSSYNEQFF.

This clone has just one count. The V gene is TRBV4-1, the J gene TRBJ2-7; 7 nucleotides agree with TRBD1. This CDR3 region has 15 residues. The ends lost 4 bases at V and 3 bases at J; junction bases unmatched: 9. Germline CDR1 MGHRA, CDR2 YSYEKL. CDR3 sequence reads: CASSLGRDSLYEQYF. As DNA, the CDR3 is TGCGCCAGCAGCCTAGGACGGGACAGTCTCTACGAGCAGTACTTC.

The chain employs TRBV7-8 and TRBJ1-2; D might be TRBD1 (6 bases). V was shortened by 4 bases and J by 2 bases, with 20 bases between the two germline ends. The V gene's germline CDR1 is SGHVS and CDR2 FQNEAQ. The CDR3 is 17 amino acids. CDR3 nucleotide sequence: TGTGCCAGCAGCTCCCAGGGAGTACAGGGACCAAACTATGGCTACACCTTC. It yields the protein CASSSQGVQGPNYGYTF.

The CDR3 coding sequence is TGTGCCAGCAGCTTGGGGTCCCCAGGCGGGTTCTTATACGAGCAGTACTTC. Its protein product is CASSLGSPGGFLYEQYF. V is TRBV5-4 and J is TRBJ2-7; a weak D match, TRBD2 (5 bases). This CDR3 has 17 residues. V dropped 0 bases and J dropped 4 bases, with 20 bases sitting between them. Looked up from germline, CDR1 is SGHNT and CDR2 is YYREEE (reference sequence).

The chain is built from TRBV11-3 and TRBJ2-7; 7 bases line up with TRBD1. The CDR3 totals 14 residues. Germline V lookup: CDR1 SGHNT, CDR2 YENEEA. Germline trimming cut 3 bases from V and 6 bases from J; bases unmatched to any gene: 8. The CDR3 here is CASSLYDRVFEQYF. The CDR3, as DNA: TGTGCCAGCAGCTTGTACGACAGGGTATTCGAGCAGTACTTC.

The chain is built from TRBV5-4 and TRBJ1-2; TRBD1 aligns across 8 bases. J lost 0 bases, V lost 4 bases, and 11 bases had no gene match. Germline V gene sequence: CDR1 SGHNT, CDR2 YYREEE (reference sequence). This CDR3 comprises 17 residues. CDR3 in amino acids: CASSAGTGVSANYGYTF. The DNA for the CDR3 is TGTGCCAGCAGCGCTGGGACAGGCGTATCCGCTAACTATGGCTACACCTTC.

The V call is TRBV5-4, the J call TRBJ2-6; 8 nucleotides match TRBD2. J was trimmed by 1 base and V by 7 bases; bases with no gene match: 10. The CDR3 contains 17 residues. Germline V gene lookup returns CDR1 SGHNT and CDR2 YYREEE (reference sequence). CDR3 loop: CASGSGSTGSGANVLTF. The CDR3 DNA reads TGTGCCAGCGGGAGCGGGAGCACTGGTTCTGGGGCCAACGTCCTGACTTTC.

The chain employs TRBV9 and TRBJ2-6; possible D gene TRBD2, 5 bases. There are 18 residues in the CDR3. V was trimmed by 3 bases and J by 3 bases, leaving 19 bases between them. Germline V CDR1 and CDR2: SGDLS, YYNGEE. The CDR3 DNA reads as TGTGCCAGCAGCGAGGCGGTAACTAGTAACAGTGGGGCCAACGTCCTGACTTTC. This gives the protein CASSEAVTSNSGANVLTF.

The V call is TRBV6-2 or TRBV6-3, the J call TRBJ2-2; 11 nucleotides agree with TRBD2. Germline CDR1 reads MNHEY; CDR2 reads SVGEGT. The CDR3 has 16 amino acids. J lost 5 bases, V lost 4 bases, and 6 bases had no gene match. The CDR3 coding sequence is TGTGCCAGCAGTTCCCCACTAGCGGGAGAGACCGGGGAGCTGTTTTTT. It codes for CASSSPLAGETGELFF.

As regards this clone: This may come from a read error, since a much larger clone is one base off. V and J are TRBV28 and TRBJ1-2; D is possibly TRBD1 (6 bases). Per the germline V gene, CDR1 is MDHEN and CDR2 is SYDVKM. The CDR3 totals 12 residues. V was cut by 7 bases and J by 2 bases, with 8 bases left in between. This CDR3 is CASIGQNYGYTF. The CDR3 nucleotides are TGTGCCAGCATAGGACAGAACTATGGCTACACCTTC.

The chain joins TRBV15 to TRBJ1-5, with 7 bases identical to TRBD1. The CDR3 runs to 15 residues. V was pared by 2 bases and J by 4 bases, with 5 bases of the junction left unmatched. Per germline, CDR1 LNHNV and CDR2 YYDKDF (reference sequence). The CDR3 protein is CATSRRTGLNQPQHF. The CDR3, as DNA: TGTGCCACCAGCAGAAGGACAGGACTTAATCAGCCCCAGCATTTT.

V is TRBV6-5 and J is TRBJ1-4, with D maybe TRBD1 (5 bases). The CDR3 contains 15 residues. CDR1 and CDR2 from the germline V gene are MNHEY and SVGAGI. Trimming stripped 0 bases from V and 0 bases from J, with 5 bases between. DNA for the CDR3: TGTGCCAGCAGTTACTCAGGGGCAACTAATGAAAAACTGTTTTTT. Its protein is CASSYSGATNEKLFF.